Shown below are 25 T cell receptor beta chains from a single sample sequenced in a study of early T cells in non-severe SARS-CoV-2 infection. Each CDR3 protein is one row after TCRdb ran MiXCR on the 5' RACE reads. This table holds tens of thousands of distinct CDR3 sequences, approximately 6.3% found once. Sequencing was done on a sample of whole blood. Every receptor here comes from an adult who was a healthcare worker with PCR-confirmed SARS-CoV-2 infection or an uninfected control (not recorded which).

This chain joins TRBV6-5 and TRBJ2-7; D remains unclear. Germline CDR1 MNHEY, CDR2 SVGAGI. V shed 0 bases and J shed 2 bases, with 8 bases lying between them. The CDR3 is made up of 14 amino acids. The CDR3 DNA is TGTGCCAGCAGTTACTCACCGGAAACCTACGAGCAGTACTTC. As protein: CASSYSPETYEQYF.

This clonotype was counted many times. The chain links TRBV20-1 to TRBJ2-7; D is perhaps TRBD1 or TRBD2 (5 bases each). The CDR3 loop spans 11 amino acids. Trimming removed 6 bases from V and 6 bases from J, with 12 bases in between. CDR1 is DFQATT, CDR2 SNEGSKA, per germline (reference sequence). The CDR3 loop reads CSAIPGGEQYF. The CDR3, as DNA: TGCAGTGCGATTCCTGGGGGCGAGCAGTACTTC.

This clonotype came up many times. The J gene is TRBJ2-5, the V gene TRBV7-2; no definite D call. CDR1 is SGHTA and CDR2 is FQGNSA in the germline V gene. Trimming pared 3 bases from V and 4 bases from J, leaving 3 bases between. There are 11 residues in the CDR3. CDR3 loop: CASSFSETQYF. As DNA, the CDR3 is TGTGCCAGCAGCTTTTCAGAGACCCAGTACTTC.

This clonotype was observed at least ten times. This rearrangement joins TRBV7-9 to TRBJ2-1; the D gene could be TRBD1 or TRBD2 (5 bases each). Germline V CDR1 and CDR2: SEHNR, FQNEAQ (reference sequence). The CDR3 length is 14 residues. Trimming shortened V by 5 bases and J by 6 bases, and 14 bases separated the two germline ends. The CDR3 DNA is TGTGCCAGCAGCACCGGGATTGGGGGCAATGAGCAGTTCTTC. Translating it yields CASSTGIGGNEQFF.

This clonotype came up many times. The chain combines TRBV7-8 with TRBJ2-1; 7 bases are shared with TRBD1. J lost 5 bases, V lost 4 bases, and 26 bases had no gene match. Germline CDR1 SGHVS, CDR2 FQNEAQ. This CDR3 has 21 residues. CDR3 region: CASSSPGRGEGTGAENNEQFF. As DNA, the CDR3 is TGTGCCAGCAGCTCCCCGGGAAGGGGCGAAGGTACAGGGGCCGAAAACAATGAGCAGTTCTTC.

This clonotype was found many times. The genes are TRBV6-5 and TRBJ1-3; no reliable D call. V shed 9 bases and J shed 4 bases, with 7 bases lying between them. The V gene's germline CDR1 is MNHEY and CDR2 SVGAGI. The CDR3 loop spans 11 amino acids. Written as DNA, the CDR3 is TGTGCCAGTCTTAAGGGAAACACCATATATTTT. It specifies CASLKGNTIYF.

The gene calls are TRBV4-3 and TRBJ1-4; D gene ambiguous. Deletions cut 0 bases from V and 11 bases from J, with 7 bases between. Germline V gene sequence: CDR1 LGHNA, CDR2 YSLEER. The CDR3 totals 12 residues. The CDR3 region is CASSQDRWKLFF. The CDR3 bases are TGCGCCAGCAGCCAAGACAGGTGGAAACTGTTTTTT.

Turning to this clonotype: Possible read error: a much larger clone is one base away. The V and J genes are TRBV11-3 and TRBJ1-1; a possible D gene is TRBD1 (5 bases). CDR1 and CDR2 (germline): SGHNT, YENEEA. The CDR3 totals 16 residues. This CDR3 is CTSSLGTTGENTEAFF. DNA of the CDR3: TGTACCAGCAGCTTGGGAACAACAGGCGAGAACACTGAAGCTTTCTTT.

The sample holds many counts of this clonotype. The V call is TRBV12-3 or TRBV12-4, the J call TRBJ2-1, with 9 bases lining up with TRBD2. V was pared by 3 bases and J by 4 bases, with 1 base of the junction left unmatched. The CDR3 loop spans 14 amino acids. CDR3 bases: TGTGCCAGCAGTTTGCTAGCGGGATACAATGAGCAGTTCTTC. Translation: CASSLLAGYNEQFF.

This clonotype was seen repeatedly, ten times or more. The chain couples TRBV20-1 to TRBJ2-2; D gene uncertain. CDR3 length equals 13 residues. Germline V gene data show CDR1 as DFQATT and CDR2 as SNEGSKA (reference sequence). Deletions cut 5 bases from V and 1 base from J, with 8 bases between. CDR3 sequence: CSAHPGNTGELFF. In nucleotides, the CDR3 is TGCAGTGCTCATCCGGGGAACACCGGGGAGCTGTTTTTT.

In this sample, this clonotype turned up once. The chain employs TRBV5-5 and TRBJ2-7; D is ambiguous. Germline CDR1 reads SGHKS; CDR2 reads YYEKEE (reference sequence). This CDR3 spans 14 amino acids. The V end was cut by 0 bases, the J end by 2 bases, with 9 bases between. CDR3 sequence: CASSLALLTYEQYF. CDR3 nucleotides: TGTGCCAGCAGCTTGGCCCTACTGACCTACGAGCAGTACTTC.

This clonotype was observed at least ten times. The chain has TRBV4-2 and TRBJ2-7, with TRBD1 identical over 7 bases. The V segment lost 2 bases and the J segment 5 bases; nucleotides outside the gene matches: 18. The length of the CDR3 is 18 residues. Germline CDR1 is LGHNA and CDR2 is YNFKEQ. The CDR3 region has the DNA TGTGCCAGCAGCCAAAGAACTGGCTTGGAACAGGGGTTACACGAGCAGTACTTC. It codes for CASSQRTGLEQGLHEQYF.

This chain uses TRBV25-1 with TRBJ2-7, with D perhaps TRBD2 (6 bases). Germline V gene lookup returns CDR1 MGHDK and CDR2 SYGVNS. Trimming took 4 bases from V and 1 from J, leaving 20 bases between them. This CDR3 comprises 17 residues. The CDR3 loop is CASSGGDVRVLSYEQYF. Here the CDR3 DNA reads TGTGCCAGCAGTGGGGGGGATGTGCGGGTATTGTCCTACGAGCAGTACTTC.

At least ten counts were recorded for this clonotype. In nucleotides, the CDR3 is TGCAGTGCCTACCTAGCGGACAATGAGCAGTTCTTC. It translates to CSAYLADNEQFF. The chain employs TRBV20-1 and TRBJ2-1; 7 nucleotides agree with TRBD2. The CDR3 totals 12 residues. The J segment lost 5 bases and the V segment lost 6 bases, leaving 4 bases of the junction unmatched. The germline CDR1 and CDR2 sequences are DFQATT and SNEGSKA (reference sequence).

The chain joins TRBV6-2 or TRBV6-3 to TRBJ2-7; D is perhaps TRBD2 (5 bases). V shed 5 bases and J shed 4 bases, with 12 bases lying between them. This CDR3 comprises 13 residues. The germline CDR1 and CDR2 sequences are MNHEY and SVGEGT. The CDR3 sequence is CASSTGSAYEQYF. CDR3 in DNA: TGTGCCAGCAGTACGGGGAGCGCGTACGAGCAGTACTTC.

The gene calls are TRBV20-1 and TRBJ2-7; D call uncertain. The germline gives CDR1 DFQATT, CDR2 SNEGSKA (reference sequence). V lost 4 bases, J lost 3 bases, and 10 bases lay in between. This CDR3 comprises 12 residues. The CDR3 loop reads CSATRPYYEQYF. For the CDR3, the DNA is TGCAGTGCTACAAGGCCCTACTACGAGCAGTACTTC.

The sample holds many counts of this clonotype. The J gene is TRBJ2-3, the V gene TRBV12-2; the table's TRBD2 call for D was not verified on the DNA. TRBV12-2 has pseudogene status. The CDR3 covers 17 residues. The CDR3 DNA follows: TGTGCAAGTCGCCTAAGCTCTCCGGGGCCCGCCACAGATACGCAGTATTTT. It specifies CASRLSSPGPATDTQYF.

This clonotype was seen ten or more times. V usage is TRBV4-1 and J usage is TRBJ2-3; TRBD1 aligns across 8 bases. The CDR3 loop spans 16 amino acids. Germline CDR1 is MGHRA and CDR2 is YSYEKL. After removal of 0 bases from V and 1 base from J, the junction contained 3 bases not matched to a gene. CDR3: CASSQEQGVGTDTQYF. Written as DNA, the CDR3 is TGCGCCAGCAGCCAAGAACAGGGGGTAGGCACAGATACGCAGTATTTT.

This clonotype has only a few counts. The chain uses TRBV28 and TRBJ1-5; tentatively, D is TRBD1 (6 bases). Trimming shortened V by 3 bases and J by 3 bases, and 9 bases separated the two germline ends. CDR3 size: 14 residues. Looked up from germline, CDR1 is MDHEN and CDR2 is SYDVKM. DNA of the CDR3: TGTGCCAGCAGTTTGGACAGACCCAATCAGCCCCAGCATTTT. It encodes CASSLDRPNQPQHF.

The V and J genes are TRBV28 and TRBJ2-7, with D perhaps being TRBD1 or TRBD2 (5 bases each). Germline CDR1 is MDHEN and CDR2 is SYDVKM. The CDR3 has 13 amino acids. V lost 2 bases, J lost 6 bases, and 11 bases lay in between. In nucleotides, the CDR3 is TGTGCCAGCAGTTTAGGGACCATTCCCGAGCAGTACTTC. Protein sequence: CASSLGTIPEQYF. The full variable domain, completed using reference TRBV28 and TRBJ2-7, is DVKVTQSSRYLVKRTGEKVFLECVQDMDHENMFWYRQDPGLGLRLIYFSYDVKMKEKGDIPEGYSVSREKKERFSLILESASTNQTSMYLCASSLGTIPEQYFGPGTRLTVT.

This clonotype showed up many times. V is TRBV9 and J is TRBJ2-7; D gene uncertain. Per germline, CDR1 SGDLS and CDR2 YYNGEE. The CDR3 is 14 amino acids. V dropped 0 bases and J dropped 0 bases, with 7 bases sitting between them. The CDR3 is CASSVGGSSYEQYF. The CDR3 bases are TGTGCCAGCAGCGTAGGCGGTAGCTCCTACGAGCAGTACTTC.

This clonotype came up many times. V gene TRBV19 combines with J gene TRBJ2-7; unclear D gene. Germline assignment: CDR1 LNHDA and CDR2 SQIVND (reference sequence). Between the trimmed V and J ends, which lost 3 bases and 6 bases, there was a span of 12 bases. The CDR3 is 13 residues long. For the CDR3, the DNA is TGTGCCAGTAGTATGATGGGGAACAGCGAGCAGTACTTC. It specifies CASSMMGNSEQYF.

There are many counts of this clonotype. V and J are TRBV12-3 or TRBV12-4 and TRBJ1-5; 7 positions agree with TRBD1. The CDR3 has 12 amino acids. Trimming removed 5 bases from V and 6 bases from J; junction bases left unmatched: 1. In DNA form, the CDR3 reads TGTGCCAGCAGTGACAGGGCTCAGCCCCAGCATTTT. This gives the protein CASSDRAQPQHF.

The sample holds many counts of this clonotype. V is TRBV29-1 and J is TRBJ1-1; D possibly corresponds to TRBD1 (6 bases). V dropped 5 bases and J dropped 1 base, with 8 bases sitting between them. The CDR3 sequence is 12 residues long. Germline V gene data show CDR1 as SQVTM and CDR2 as ANQGSEA. CDR3 loop: CSVLQGNTEAFF. CDR3 nucleotide sequence: TGCAGCGTTTTACAGGGGAACACTGAAGCTTTCTTT.

By proportion, this clonotype is medium-sized. The chain joins TRBV7-2 to TRBJ1-5; D call uncertain. Trimming took off 5 bases at V and 4 bases at J, with 9 bases between the two ends. CDR1 SGHTA and CDR2 FQGNSA come from the germline V gene. The CDR3 is made up of 13 amino acids. As DNA, the CDR3 is TGTGCCAGCAGCGAGCGGCTAAATCAGCCCCAGCATTTT. Its protein product is CASSERLNQPQHF.